These 19 T cell receptor beta chains were all obtained from the same sample, sequenced in a study of shared clonotypes between healthy human individuals. Assay used: immunoSEQ multiplex PCR; TCRdb lists only in-frame clones, some missing. The sample yields 2,100,000 or so clones, 90% to 96% seen once. The source material was naive CD4+ T cells sorted from blood. Subset meaning: CD45RA+ positively selected. These receptor sequences come from a man younger than 30 in good health.

This chain links TRBV12-1 with TRBJ2-1; the table's D call, TRBD2, has no DNA check behind it. TRBV12-1 represents a pseudogene. The CDR3 is made up of 14 amino acids. The CDR3 DNA follows: TGTGCCAGCAGCTTTTTCGGGAAGGGCCATGAGCAGTTCTTC. Residues: CASSFFGKGHEQFF.

V gene TRBV10-3 combines with J gene TRBJ1-6; no clear D. CDR1 ENHRY and CDR2 SYGVKD come from the germline V gene. CDR3 length: 14 amino acids. V was trimmed by 4 bases and J by 6 bases, leaving 10 bases between them. CDR3 in DNA: TGTGCCATCAGTGGGGATTCGGGTAATTCACCCCTCCACTTT. Translating gives CAISGDSGNSPLHF.

The chain recombines TRBV5-4 with TRBJ2-6; D gene uncertain. Germline V lookup: CDR1 SGHNT, CDR2 YYREEE (reference sequence). CDR3 length equals 16 residues. V was cut by 2 bases and J by 1 base, with 10 bases left in between. The CDR3 coding sequence is TGTGCCAGCAGCTTCCCAGGATGGTCTGGGGCCAACGTCCTGACTTTC. Amino acid sequence: CASSFPGWSGANVLTF.

The chain is built from TRBV27 and TRBJ1-1; 8 positions match TRBD1. Trimming at V came to 6 bases and at J to 1 base, leaving 7 bases not matched to a gene. The length of the CDR3 is 15 residues. Germline CDR1 is MNHEY and CDR2 is SMNVEV (reference sequence). The CDR3 nucleotides read TGTGCCAGCAGGAGGACAGGGATACGGAACACTGAAGCTTTCTTT. Translated, it gives CASRRTGIRNTEAFF.

The rearrangement joins TRBV5-1 to TRBJ1-1; 10 bases map to TRBD1. V lost 4 bases to trimming and J lost 5 bases; unmatched junction nucleotides: 8. The CDR3 spans 15 residues. Germline V gene lookup returns CDR1 SGHRS and CDR2 YFSETQ. As DNA, the CDR3 is TGCGCCAGCAGCGGACGACAGGGGGCGGGAACTGAAGCTTTCTTT. Its translation is CASSGRQGAGTEAFF.

For the CDR3, the DNA is TGCGCCAGCAGCTTCTCAGGGAGTACTGGGGCCAACGTCCTGACTTTC. Translated: CASSFSGSTGANVLTF. The rearrangement uses TRBV5-1 and TRBJ2-6; D is perhaps TRBD1 or TRBD2 (5 bases each). CDR3 length: 16 residues. Trimming removed 2 bases at V and 2 bases at J, with 11 bases between. CDR1 is SGHRS, CDR2 YFSETQ, per germline.

The CDR3 region is CASYGTGGTGELFF. Written as DNA, the CDR3 is TGTGCCAGCTATGGGACAGGGGGCACCGGGGAGCTGTTTTTT. The chain couples TRBV6-5 to TRBJ2-2; 11 bases agree with TRBD1. Germline CDR1 is MNHEY and CDR2 is SVGAGI. This CDR3 is built from 14 residues. V shed 8 bases, J shed 4 bases, and the junction held 3 bases outside the gene matches.

The rearrangement uses TRBV2 and TRBJ1-5, with no clear D. V was shortened by 4 bases and J by 3 bases, with 13 bases between the two germline ends. The CDR3 is made up of 15 amino acids. Looked up from germline, CDR1 is SNHLY and CDR2 is FYNNEI. The CDR3 reads CASSGATVLNQPQHF. In DNA, the CDR3 is TGTGCCAGCAGTGGGGCGACGGTACTCAATCAGCCCCAGCATTTT.

The genes are TRBV7-8 and TRBJ1-2; 8 bases are a match to TRBD1. The V segment lost 5 bases and the J segment 8 bases; nucleotides outside the gene matches: 7. Germline V gene lookup returns CDR1 SGHVS and CDR2 FQNEAQ. CDR3 size: 13 residues. CDR3 protein: CASSPTGGQGYTF. CDR3 bases: TGTGCCAGCAGCCCTACAGGGGGGCAAGGCTACACCTTC.

The CDR3 region has the DNA TGTGCCAGCAGTTTATTCCAGCGGGGGAGCACAGATACGCAGTATTTT. Translating it yields CASSLFQRGSTDTQYF. This chain joins TRBV28 and TRBJ2-3; TRBD2 matches 8 bases. J lost 0 bases, V lost 1 base, and 3 bases had no gene match. The CDR3 is 16 amino acids. Per the germline V gene, CDR1 is MDHEN and CDR2 is SYDVKM.

This chain joins TRBV23-1 and TRBJ2-1; TRBD2 matches 7 bases. TRBV23-1 is known as an ORF, though its function is uncertain. The CDR3 spans 15 residues. With 10 bases clipped from V and 10 bases from J, the junction kept 19 bases outside the gene matches. The CDR3 nucleotides are TGCGCCATCTTCCCTTGGGGGGAGGGGTTAGAAGAGCAGTTCTTC. This gives the protein CAIFPWGEGLEEQFF.

Concerning this clone itself: This sample also contains other DNA sequences that code for the same CDR3. The chain has TRBV11-2 and TRBJ1-5, with unresolved D. Trimming removed 3 bases at V and 0 bases at J, with 6 bases between. The length of the CDR3 is 14 residues. Germline loops: CDR1 SGHAT, CDR2 FQNNGV. CDR3 coding DNA: TGTGCCAGCAGCTTTTCCGGTAGCAATCAGCCCCAGCATTTT. The encoded protein is CASSFSGSNQPQHF. The whole variable domain, remainder taken from reference TRBV11-2 and TRBJ1-5, is EAGVAQSPRYKIIEKRQSVAFWCNPISGHATLYWYQQILGQGPKLLIQFQNNGVVDDSQLPKDRFSAERLKGVDSTLKIQPAKLEDSAVYLCASSFSGSNQPQHFGDGTRLSIL.

This rearrangement joins TRBV9 to TRBJ2-5, with a weak D call TRBD2 (7 bases). The V end was cut by 1 base, the J end by 3 bases, with 13 bases between. From germline, CDR1 is SGDLS and CDR2 YYNGEE. The CDR3 has 15 amino acids. CDR3 region: CASSVRWGGEETQYF. As DNA, the CDR3 is TGTGCCAGCAGCGTAAGGTGGGGGGGCGAAGAGACCCAGTACTTC.

This clone was seen just once. The chain recombines TRBV5-4 with TRBJ1-3; TRBD1 matches 10 bases. The CDR3 covers 13 residues. J was trimmed by 10 bases and V by 4 bases; bases with no gene match: 5. CDR1 and CDR2 (germline): SGHNT, YYREEE (reference sequence). The CDR3 loop reads CASSTRDRGTIYF. In DNA, the CDR3 is TGTGCCAGCAGCACCCGGGACAGGGGAACCATATATTTT.

The chain couples TRBV10-1 to TRBJ2-1; D is undetermined. Trimming took off 0 bases at V and 15 bases at J, with 15 bases between the two ends. Germline CDR1 is WNHNN and CDR2 is SYGVQD (reference sequence). The CDR3 sequence is 13 residues long. The CDR3 region is CASSESAWAKPFF. The CDR3 region has the DNA TGCGCCAGCAGTGAGTCGGCATGGGCCAAACCGTTCTTC.

Remarks on this clone: The same CDR3 also results from other DNA sequences found in this sample. This chain uses TRBV6-1 with TRBJ1-5; D ambiguous. The CDR3 has 14 amino acids. Trimming pared 0 bases from V and 4 bases from J, leaving 7 bases between. CDR1 is MNHNS, CDR2 SASEGT, per germline. The CDR3 DNA follows: TGTGCCAGCAGTGAAGCGCTGGGGAATCAGCCCCAGCATTTT. The encoded protein is CASSEALGNQPQHF.

The chain carries TRBV10-3 and TRBJ1-6; weak D call: TRBD1 (6 bases). Germline CDR1 reads ENHRY; CDR2 reads SYGVKD. V shed 8 bases and J shed 5 bases, with 13 bases lying between them. This CDR3 is built from 14 residues. The DNA of the CDR3 is TGTGCCATCCAACCGGGACACGATAATTCACCCCTCCACTTT. Amino acid sequence: CAIQPGHDNSPLHF.

The chain employs TRBV6-6 and TRBJ1-5; TRBD1 is a possible D gene (5 bases). CDR3 length: 16 residues. Germline loops: CDR1 MNHNY, CDR2 SVGAGI (reference sequence). V lost 0 bases to trimming and J lost 9 bases, with 18 bases between them. CDR3 residues: CASSYSEGGETAPQHF. The CDR3, as DNA: TGTGCCAGCAGTTACTCGGAGGGAGGGGAAACGGCGCCCCAGCATTTT.

The chain links TRBV10-3 to TRBJ1-2; D unresolved. The CDR3 is 15 amino acids. V was clipped by 0 bases and J by 0 bases, with 8 bases between them. CDR1 and CDR2 (germline): ENHRY, SYGVKD. The CDR3 region is CAISESSSPNYGYTF. DNA for the CDR3: TGTGCCATCAGTGAGTCAAGTAGCCCTAACTATGGCTACACCTTC.